The subject of this entry is one TCR beta chain. What it recognizes is unknown. This sample was included in a study of shared clonotypes between healthy human individuals. The study's findings and limits: With few donors, the genetic and exposure-history diversity represented was limited. Some clonotypes were shared by all four sorted-subset donors, while others were not shared. The non-shared ones had lower generation probabilities than the shared ones.

Profiled with immunoSEQ multiplex PCR; TCRdb holds only in-frame clones, not every one. The table records 1 million to 1.2 million clones, approximately 77% of them present only once. Germline loops: CDR1 SGHTA, CDR2 FQGNSA. The CDR3 spans 14 residues. V was pared by 11 bases and J by 5 bases, with 22 bases between. This clonotype was sampled from a man younger than 35 in good health. Some clones in this sample may be carry-over from other donors' samples. The genes are TRBV7-2 and TRBJ2-7, with D tentatively TRBD1 or TRBD2 (5 bases each). The source material was memory CD4+ T cells from PBMCs. Described subset: CD45RA-negative fraction. The CDR3 loop is CASQLGVRRDEQYF. CDR3 DNA: TGTGCCTCCCAACTAGGGGTACGACGCGACGAGCAGTACTTC. Full variable domain (rest looked up from reference TRBV7-2 and TRBJ2-7): GAGVSQSPSNKVTEKGKDVELRCDPISGHTALYWYRQSLGQGLEFLIYFQGNSAPDKSGLPSDRFSAERTGGSVSTLTIQRTQQEDSAVYLCASQLGVRRDEQYFGPGTRLTVT.